The rows below give T cell receptor beta chains drawn from one sample of a study of blood T cell repertoires in COVID-19. Sequencing was performed with immunoSEQ multiplex PCR; in TCRdb, only in-frame clones are kept and a portion is missing. The data contain about 280,000 clones, about 89% of them seen just once; the ten biggest clones take up roughly 8.5%. Sequencing used peripheral blood. The source of these receptors is a man between 40 and 49 years old with active or convalescent COVID-19. CDR3s include the opening cysteine and the closing phenylalanine or tryptophan. A D gene is named only where the DNA matches it firmly. Clone size is given for some rows only: seen once, a few or many times, or a class if the clone is expanded.

clone size | J gene | V gene | D gene | CDR3 protein | CDR3 DNA
. | TRBJ1-4 | TRBV5-4 | . | CASSARTTNEKLFF | TGTGCCAGCAGCGCTCGGACAACGAATGAAAAACTGTTTTTT
. | TRBJ2-5 | TRBV12-3/TRBV12-4 | . | CASSFRRETQYF | TGTGCCAGCAGTTTTCGTCGAGAGACCCAGTACTTC
. | TRBJ1-5 | TRBV6-5 | . | CASRNGGNQPQHF | TGTGCCAGCAGGAACGGAGGCAATCAGCCCCAGCATTTT
. | TRBJ2-3 | TRBV4-1 | . | CASSQDVADGDTQYF | TGCGCCAGCAGCCAAGATGTGGCGGATGGGGATACGCAGTATTTT
. | TRBJ2-1 | TRBV7-8 | TRBD2 | CASSLGRGRSRNEQFF | TGTGCCAGCAGCTTAGGTCGCGGGAGGTCTCGTAATGAGCAGTTCTTC
. | TRBJ1-2 | TRBV5-1 | . | CASSRRGGRGYTF | TGCGCCAGCAGCCGGCGCGGGGGGCGCGGCTACACCTTC
. | TRBJ1-1 | TRBV6-1 | TRBD1 | CASSDVTGGRAEAFF | TGTGCCAGCAGTGATGTGACAGGGGGTAGAGCTGAAGCTTTCTTT
. | TRBJ1-1 | TRBV9 | . | CASSAPSTEAFF | TGTGCCAGCAGCGCCCCCAGCACTGAAGCTTTCTTT
. | TRBJ1-2 | TRBV4-1 | . | CASSQDRSGAGVEGYTF | TGCGCCAGCAGCCAAGATCGGTCCGGGGCAGGGGTGGAAGGCTACACCTTC
. | TRBJ1-5 | TRBV19 | . | CASSPAGRGQPQHF | TGTGCCAGTAGCCCGGCGGGGAGGGGTCAGCCCCAGCATTTT
. | TRBJ2-7 | TRBV29-1 | TRBD1 | CSVRTGLYEQYF | TGCAGCGTTAGGACAGGGCTGTACGAGCAGTACTTC
. | TRBJ2-3 | TRBV10-3 | . | CAISSGESGDTQYF | TGTGCCATCAGTAGTGGGGAGTCGGGGGATACGCAGTATTTT
. | TRBJ2-3 | TRBV24-1 | . | CATSDDRLGDTDTQYF | TGTGCCACCAGTGATGACAGGCTGGGAGACACAGATACGCAGTATTTT
. | TRBJ2-7 | TRBV18 | TRBD1 | CASSPSGQGMYEQYF | TGTGCCAGCTCACCGTCGGGACAGGGCATGTACGAGCAGTACTTC
. | TRBJ2-2 | TRBV7-6 | . | CASSSDGHKNTGELFF | TGTGCCAGCAGCTCGGACGGACACAAGAACACCGGGGAGCTGTTTTTT
once | TRBJ1-6 | TRBV27 | TRBD1 | CASRIGQGHSPLHF | TGTGCCAGCAGAATAGGACAGGGCCATTCACCCCTCCACTTT
. | TRBJ2-7 | TRBV20-1 | TRBD1 | CSASGDRVRGEQYF | TGCAGTGCTAGTGGGGACAGGGTTAGAGGGGAGCAGTACTTC
. | TRBJ2-7 | TRBV11-2 | . | CASSFVGLGGGEQYF | TGTGCCAGCAGCTTCGTGGGCTTGGGGGGTGGCGAGCAGTACTTC
. | TRBJ2-1 | TRBV4-1 | TRBD2 | CASSQVLGLAGGDNEQFF | TGCGCCAGCAGCCAAGTGCTGGGCCTAGCGGGGGGGGACAATGAGCAGTTCTTC
. | TRBJ2-2 | TRBV14 | TRBD1 | CASSRGIGQGTGELFF | TGTGCCAGCAGCCGAGGAATCGGACAGGGGACCGGGGAGCTGTTTTTT
. | TRBJ1-5 | TRBV19 | . | CASRGRGVANQPQHF | TGTGCCAGTAGGGGCAGGGGCGTAGCAAATCAGCCCCAGCATTTT
. | TRBJ1-2 | TRBV2 | TRBD1 | CASTRQGSGYTF | TGTGCCAGCACCCGACAGGGAAGTGGCTACACCTTC
. | TRBJ2-1 | TRBV9 | . | CASSVGLGALYNEQFF | TGTGCCAGCAGCGTAGGTTTAGGAGCCTTATACAATGAGCAGTTCTTC
. | TRBJ1-1 | TRBV11-3 | . | CASSLQGSTEAFF | TGTGCCAGCAGCTTGCAGGGGAGCACTGAAGCTTTCTTT
. | TRBJ2-3 | TRBV5-1 | . | CASSLQGGDTQYF | TGCGCCAGCAGCTTACAGGGTGGCGATACGCAGTATTTT
. | TRBJ2-1 | TRBV2 | . | CASNGGSYNEQFF | TGTGCCAGCAACGGGGGTTCCTACAATGAGCAGTTCTTC
. | TRBJ1-5 | TRBV6-7 | . | CASSYPYRARNQPQHF | TGTGCCAGCAGTTACCCATACAGGGCTCGCAATCAGCCCCAGCATTTT
. | TRBJ2-3 | TRBV28 | TRBD2 | CASGSSGLAGPFGTDTQYF | TGTGCCAGCGGGTCCTCGGGGCTAGCGGGTCCCTTTGGCACAGATACGCAGTATTTT
. | TRBJ1-1 | TRBV6-1 | . | CASSERTKAGAFF | TGTGCCAGCAGTGAGAGGACTAAGGCGGGGGCTTTCTTT
. | TRBJ2-7 | TRBV14 | TRBD2 | CASRRSGSVSYEQYF | TGTGCCAGCCGCAGAAGCGGGAGCGTATCCTACGAGCAGTACTTC
. | TRBJ2-5 | TRBV6-5 | TRBD1 | CASSPTGVETQYF | TGTGCCAGCAGCCCAACAGGGGTAGAGACCCAGTACTTC
. | TRBJ1-1 | TRBV6-5 | . | CASSASRNTEAFF | TGTGCCAGCAGCGCCTCGAGGAACACTGAAGCTTTCTTT
. | TRBJ2-7 | TRBV11-3 | TRBD2 | CASSLVLSGARALEQYF | TGTGCCAGCAGCTTAGTGCTAAGCGGGGCGAGGGCACTCGAGCAGTACTTC
. | TRBJ2-6 | TRBV3-1/TRBV3-2 | TRBD2 | CASRLREAGSGANVLTF | TGTGCCAGCAGACTCCGGGAGGCGGGTTCTGGGGCCAACGTCCTGACTTTC
. | TRBJ2-1 | TRBV19 | . | CASQPRGTGAGSDNEQFF | TGTGCCAGTCAGCCTAGGGGAACAGGGGCGGGATCAGACAATGAGCAGTTCTTC
. | TRBJ1-1 | TRBV11-3 | TRBD1 | CASSLVSRGPMNTEAFF | TGTGCCAGCAGCTTAGTCTCCAGGGGGCCGATGAACACTGAAGCTTTCTTT
. | TRBJ2-1 | TRBV11-2 | TRBD2 | CASSLIAGIYNEQFF | TGTGCCAGCAGCCTTATAGCGGGTATCTACAATGAGCAGTTCTTC
. | TRBJ2-5 | TRBV5-4 | TRBD1 | CAIRTGTDQETQYF | TGTGCCATCCGAACCGGGACAGACCAAGAGACCCAGTACTTC
. | TRBJ1-2 | TRBV11-3 | . | CASSLGTGDGYTF | TGTGCCAGCAGCTTAGGTACAGGCGATGGCTACACCTTC
. | TRBJ1-5 | TRBV5-1 | . | CASSLGVSTGPQHF | TGCGCCAGCAGCTTGGGGGTAAGCACGGGGCCCCAGCATTTT
. | TRBJ2-3 | TRBV11-1 | . | CASSFGGFGTTDTQYF | TGTGCCAGCAGCTTCGGCGGGTTTGGCACCACAGATACGCAGTATTTT
. | TRBJ2-5 | TRBV4-1 | TRBD2 | CASSQVASGLYQETQYF | TGCGCCAGCAGCCAGGTGGCTAGCGGACTGTACCAAGAGACCCAGTACTTC
. | TRBJ2-7 | TRBV27 | TRBD2 | CASSPGGGGSYEQYF | TGTGCCAGCAGCCCTGGGGGGGGAGGCTCCTACGAGCAGTACTTC
. | TRBJ1-2 | TRBV5-4 | . | CASVQGGNNYGYTF | TGTGCCAGTGTGCAAGGGGGTAACAACTATGGCTACACCTTC
. | TRBJ1-4 | TRBV3-1/TRBV3-2 | TRBD1 | CASSQVRDRGFPGHEKLFF | TGTGCCAGCAGCCAAGTCCGGGACAGGGGTTTCCCGGGTCATGAAAAACTGTTTTTT
. | TRBJ2-3 | TRBV5-6 | . | CASSSIKRDKITDTQYF | TGTGCCAGCAGCTCTATAAAACGGGACAAGATCACAGATACGCAGTATTTT
. | TRBJ2-1 | TRBV5-4 | TRBD1 | CASSSRGRQYNEQFF | TGTGCCAGCAGCTCGAGGGGGCGTCAATACAATGAGCAGTTCTTC
. | TRBJ2-5 | TRBV10-3 | . | CAISPTTSAETQYF | TGTGCCATCAGTCCAACCACTAGTGCAGAGACCCAGTACTTC
. | TRBJ2-3 | TRBV15 | TRBD2 | CATSTLAGGTDTQYF | TGTGCCACCAGCACACTAGCGGGAGGCACAGATACGCAGTATTTT
. | TRBJ1-5 | TRBV6-5 | . | CASSYSYNSNQPQHF | TGTGCCAGCAGTTACTCCTATAACAGCAATCAGCCCCAGCATTTT